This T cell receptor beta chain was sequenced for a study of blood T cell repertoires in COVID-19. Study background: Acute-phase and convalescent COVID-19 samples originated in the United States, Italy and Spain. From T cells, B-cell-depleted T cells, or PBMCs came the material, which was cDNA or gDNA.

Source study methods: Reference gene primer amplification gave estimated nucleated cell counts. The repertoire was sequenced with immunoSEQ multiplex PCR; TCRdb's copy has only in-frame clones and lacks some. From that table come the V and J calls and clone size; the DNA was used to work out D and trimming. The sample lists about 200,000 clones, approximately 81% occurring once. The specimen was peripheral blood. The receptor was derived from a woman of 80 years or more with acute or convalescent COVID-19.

The CDR3 nucleotides read TGTGCCAGTAGTGTGGGTGGCGGAGGCTACACCTTC. It codes for CASSVGGGGYTF. V gene TRBV19 combines with J gene TRBJ1-2; no definite D call. From germline, CDR1 is LNHDA and CDR2 SQIVND (reference sequence). CDR3 size: 12 residues. V lost 5 bases and J lost 8, with 12 bases in between.